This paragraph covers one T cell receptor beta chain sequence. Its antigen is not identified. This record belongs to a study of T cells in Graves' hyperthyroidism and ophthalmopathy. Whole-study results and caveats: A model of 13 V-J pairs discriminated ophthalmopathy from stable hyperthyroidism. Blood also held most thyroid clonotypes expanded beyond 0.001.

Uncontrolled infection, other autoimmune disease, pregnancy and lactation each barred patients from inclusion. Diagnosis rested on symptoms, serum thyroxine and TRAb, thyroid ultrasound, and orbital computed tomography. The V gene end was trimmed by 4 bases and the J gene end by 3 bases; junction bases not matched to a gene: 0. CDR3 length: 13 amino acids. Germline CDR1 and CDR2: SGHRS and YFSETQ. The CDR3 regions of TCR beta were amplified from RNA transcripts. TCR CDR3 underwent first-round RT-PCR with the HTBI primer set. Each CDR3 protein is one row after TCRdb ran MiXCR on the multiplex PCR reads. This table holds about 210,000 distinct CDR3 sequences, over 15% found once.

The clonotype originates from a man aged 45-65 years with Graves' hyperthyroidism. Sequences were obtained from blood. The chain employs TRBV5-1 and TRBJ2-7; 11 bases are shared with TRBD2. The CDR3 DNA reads TGCGCCAGCAGCACTAGCGGGAGCTACGAGCAGTACTTC. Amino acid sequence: CASSTSGSYEQYF.